These 15 T cell receptor beta chains were sequenced from one sample in a study of CXCR3-negative and CXCR3-positive naive CD8 T cells. Study outcomes and limitations: Researchers report that CXCR3-positive naive cells carry more hydrophobic TRB CDR3s than CXCR3-negative naive cells.

No antigen has been assigned to these receptors. Carrying UMI labels, the TRB cDNA libraries were prepared through 5' RACE. TCRdb re-called the 5' RACE reads and catalogs CDR3 proteins one per entry, DNA excluded. This sample carries roughly 100,000 distinct CDR3 sequences, with 0.38% going to the ten biggest clones. The sample consisted of naive CXCR3+ CD8+ T cells from blood. The subset denotes: CD45RO-CCR7+CD27+CD95- naive CD8+ T cells expressing CXCR3 (TNR3+). These receptors were obtained from a human donor in good health. Some clones in this sample may be carry-over from other donors' samples.

This chain connects TRBV5-5 to TRBJ1-1. The CDR3 has 13 amino acids. Germline V gene sequence: CDR1 SGHKS, CDR2 YYEKEE (reference sequence). CDR3 sequence reads: CASSIGLNTEAFF.

V gene TRBV29-1 combines with J gene TRBJ2-7; no DNA is available, so the TRBD1 call from TCRdb remains unchecked. This CDR3 comprises 14 residues. Germline V gene lookup returns CDR1 SQVTM and CDR2 ANQGSEA. The CDR3 region is CSVRGGMADYEQYF.

The chain carries TRBV29-1 and TRBJ1-1. CDR3 length equals 13 residues. CDR1 and CDR2 from the germline V gene are SQVTM and ANQGSEA. CDR3 residues: CSVGGGRATEAFF.

The chain has TRBV13 and TRBJ2-7. CDR3 length: 13 amino acids. The germline V gene encodes CDR1 PRHDT and CDR2 FYEKMQ (reference sequence). This CDR3 reads CASSFGTFGELYF. Using reference TRBV13 and TRBJ2-7 for the parts outside the CDR3, the full variable domain is AAGVIQSPRHLIKEKRETATLKCYPIPRHDTVYWYQQGPGQDPQFLISFYEKMQSDKGSIPDRFSAQQFSDYHSELNMSSLELGDSALYFCASSFGTFGELYFGPGTRLTVT.

The chain carries TRBV7-9 and TRBJ2-7; the D gene TCRdb calls, TRBD2, cannot be checked with no DNA. CDR1 and CDR2 (germline): SEHNR, FQNEAQ (reference sequence). CDR3 length: 18 amino acids. CDR3 amino acids: CASSPDDPGLAGVYEQYF.

This chain uses TRBV28 with TRBJ2-5; TCRdb gives TRBD2 as the D gene, but with no DNA this cannot be confirmed. Germline V lookup: CDR1 MDHEN, CDR2 SYDVKM. CDR3 size: 18 residues. The CDR3 sequence: CASSIHGGPRGIGETQYF.

V gene TRBV7-6 combines with J gene TRBJ2-3; TCRdb indicates TRBD2, and absent DNA this call remains unverified. This CDR3 has 16 residues. CDR1 and CDR2 (germline): SGHVS, FNYEAQ. CDR3 amino acids: CASSGGTSGSADTQYF.

The V gene is TRBV12-3 or TRBV12-4, the J gene TRBJ2-1. The CDR3 totals 11 residues. CDR3 residues: CASSLTGEQFF.

V and J are TRBV29-1 and TRBJ2-3; with no DNA, the TCRdb D assignment of TRBD2 cannot be verified. Germline V gene data show CDR1 as SQVTM and CDR2 as ANQGSEA. The CDR3 length is 14 residues. The CDR3 loop is CSVEDNLVSDTQYF.

This chain joins TRBV29-1 and TRBJ2-2; TCRdb's D gene call, TRBD1, goes unchecked for lack of DNA. CDR1 and CDR2 from the germline V gene are SQVTM and ANQGSEA. This CDR3 has 12 residues. The CDR3 sequence: CSVEPHTGELFF.

This rearrangement joins TRBV12-5 to TRBJ2-3; without DNA, the TCRdb call of TRBD1 cannot be checked. CDR3 length: 14 amino acids. Germline V CDR1 and CDR2: LGHNT, FRNRAP. The CDR3 reads CASGFRRGPDTQYF.

The chain has TRBV4-1 and TRBJ2-1; TCRdb designates TRBD2, a call that cannot be tested without DNA. Germline lookup yields CDR1 MGHRA and CDR2 YSYEKL. The CDR3 is 17 residues long. CDR3 sequence reads: CASSQEAAGGTYNEQFF.

This chain uses TRBV28 with TRBJ2-7. Looked up from germline, CDR1 is MDHEN and CDR2 is SYDVKM. The CDR3 runs 13 residues. CDR3 residues: CASRSRDSYEQYF. The full variable domain, with the rest looked up from reference TRBV28 and TRBJ2-7, is DVKVTQSSRYLVKRTGEKVFLECVQDMDHENMFWYRQDPGLGLRLIYFSYDVKMKEKGDIPEGYSVSREKKERFSLILESASTNQTSMYLCASRSRDSYEQYFGPGTRLTVT.

V gene TRBV10-3 combines with J gene TRBJ2-7. CDR3 length: 12 amino acids. In germline, CDR1 is ENHRY, CDR2 SYGVKD. The CDR3 sequence is CAISDGSYEQYF.

The rearrangement joins TRBV7-2 to TRBJ2-3; with no DNA, the TCRdb D assignment of TRBD2 cannot be verified. CDR3 size: 15 residues. Germline V gene lookup returns CDR1 SGHTA and CDR2 FQGNSA. CDR3 residues: CASSRALGGTDTQYF.